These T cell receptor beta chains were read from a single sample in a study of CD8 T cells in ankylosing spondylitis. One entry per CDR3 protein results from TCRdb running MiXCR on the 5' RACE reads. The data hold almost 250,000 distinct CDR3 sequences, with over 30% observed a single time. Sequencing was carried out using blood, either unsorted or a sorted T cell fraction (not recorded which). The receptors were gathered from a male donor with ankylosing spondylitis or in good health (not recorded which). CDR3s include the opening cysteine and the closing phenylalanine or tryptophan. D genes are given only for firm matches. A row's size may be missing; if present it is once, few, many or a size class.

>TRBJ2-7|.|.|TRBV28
CASGYSQIFEQYF
TGTGCCAGCGGGTACAGCCAGATATTCGAGCAGTACTTC
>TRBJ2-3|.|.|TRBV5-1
CASSLVAGATTDTQYF
TGCGCCAGCAGCTTGGTTGCAGGGGCGACCACAGATACGCAGTATTTT
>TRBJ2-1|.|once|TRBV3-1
CASSRVYTPDSYNEQFF
TGTGCCAGCAGCCGAGTTTACACGCCCGACAGCTACAATGAGCAGTTCTTC
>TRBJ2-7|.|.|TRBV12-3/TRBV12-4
CASSLAPNYEQYF
TGTGCCAGCAGTTTAGCTCCAAACTACGAGCAGTACTTC
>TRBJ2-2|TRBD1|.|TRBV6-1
CASSLGQGAAGELFF
TGTGCCAGCAGCCTTGGACAGGGGGCGGCCGGGGAGCTGTTTTTT
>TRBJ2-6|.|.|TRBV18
CASSPVSGANVLTF
TGTGCCAGCTCACCGGTCTCTGGGGCCAACGTCCTGACTTTC
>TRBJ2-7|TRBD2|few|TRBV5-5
CASSLIGGEGREQYF
TGTGCCAGCAGCTTGATTGGAGGGGAGGGTCGCGAGCAGTACTTC
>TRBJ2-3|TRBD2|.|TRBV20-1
CSPIPGGYTDTQYF
TGCAGCCCAATCCCGGGGGGGTATACAGATACGCAGTATTTT
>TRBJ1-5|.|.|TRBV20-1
CSAGNQHF
TGCAGTGCTGGAAACCAGCATTTT
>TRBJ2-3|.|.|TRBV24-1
CATSSVRRGGADTQYF
TGTGCCACCAGTTCGGTTCGCAGGGGAGGAGCCGATACGCAGTATTTT